The next 12 T cell receptor beta chains were all read from a single sample in a study of Ad26.COV2.S vaccination and SARS-CoV-2 variants (dated by TCRdb to the early 2020s). The protocol used for the library was the immunoSEQ multiplex PCR assay. The table was pulled from immuneACCESS by TCRdb, which kept in-frame rearrangements only. Such tables lose some clones; where checked, under half of the loss comes from unresolved V genes, and the rest has no known cause. Within this sample are around 450,000 clones, with roughly nine tenths of them counted one time only. The ten largest clones capture around 2.6% of the sample. This specimen's treatment or condition label, interpreted: about 20 received Ad26.COV2.S at low or high dose, single or two shots; several received placebo; per-sample allocation not given. Repertoires of vaccine and placebo recipients were sequenced from samples collected on day 63 after the first injection.

The sample consisted of peripheral blood, taken in a trial of Ad26.COV2.S vaccine versus placebo. All receptors come from a person aged 18-65 years who received the Ad26.COV2.S COVID-19 vaccine or a placebo.

The V call is TRBV6-5, the J call TRBJ1-6; D remains ambiguous. Trimming removed 4 bases at V and 7 bases at J, with 17 bases between. The germline V gene has CDR1 MNHEY and CDR2 SVGAGI. The CDR3 sequence is 16 residues long. CDR3 DNA: TGTGCCAGCAGTTCCGCCAGAGAGGGTTTAAATTCACCCCTCCACTTT. It codes for CASSSAREGLNSPLHF.

The rearrangement links TRBV6-6 to TRBJ1-5; TRBD1 matches at 7 bases. CDR1 MNHNY and CDR2 SVGAGI come from the germline V gene (reference sequence). This CDR3 is 16 amino acids long. After removal of 7 bases from V and 0 bases from J, the junction contained 9 bases not matched to a gene. The CDR3 DNA follows: TGTGCCAGCACCCCAGGGACAGTCTTTAGCAATCAGCCCCAGCATTTT. This sequence encodes CASTPGTVFSNQPQHF.

This clone has only one observation. V gene TRBV7-6 combines with J gene TRBJ1-1, with a possible D match to TRBD1 (5 bases). This CDR3 has 14 amino acids. The germline V gene encodes CDR1 SGHVS and CDR2 FNYEAQ. V was cut by 1 base and J by 5 bases, with 11 bases left in between. CDR3 DNA: TGTGCCAGCAGCTTAGGGCAGGGAATGACTGAAGCTTTCTTT. It encodes CASSLGQGMTEAFF. Filled out from reference TRBV7-6 and TRBJ1-1, the complete variable domain reads GAGVSQSPRYKVTKRGQDVALRCDPISGHVSLYWYRQALGQGPEFLTYFNYEAQQDKSGLPNDRFSAERPEGSISTLTIQRTEQRDSAMYRCASSLGQGMTEAFFGQGTRLTVV.

This chain uses TRBV4-1 with TRBJ1-2; D unresolved. V lost 0 bases, J lost 2 bases, and 7 bases lay in between. This CDR3 is built from 14 residues. Germline CDR1 is MGHRA and CDR2 is YSYEKL. CDR3 DNA sequence: TGCGCCAGCAGCCAAGAAGAGAGAAACTATGGCTACACCTTC. Translation gives CASSQEERNYGYTF.

The chain links TRBV19 to TRBJ2-5, with 9 nucleotides matching TRBD1. The CDR3 is made up of 14 amino acids. CDR1 is LNHDA and CDR2 is SQIVND in the germline V gene (reference sequence). The V segment lost 6 bases and the J segment 9 bases; nucleotides outside the gene matches: 11. The CDR3 is CASSGQGWNRAQYF. CDR3 coding DNA: TGTGCCAGTAGCGGACAGGGGTGGAATAGGGCCCAGTACTTC. Supplemented by reference TRBV19 and TRBJ2-5, the full variable domain reads DGGITQSPKYLFRKEGQNVTLSCEQNLNHDAMYWYRQDPGQGLRLIYYSQIVNDFQKGDIAEGYSVSREKKESFPLTVTSAQKNPTAFYLCASSGQGWNRAQYFGPGTRLLVL.

Comment on this clone: Compared with germline, one end of the junction differs, possibly owing to a read error. The J gene is TRBJ2-3, the V gene TRBV7-8; D may match TRBD1 or TRBD2 (6 bases each). This CDR3 comprises 16 residues. CDR1 SGHVS and CDR2 FQNEAQ come from the germline V gene. The CDR3 protein is CASNLRPRGLTDTQYF. The CDR3 nucleotides read TGTGCCAGCAACTTAAGACCACGGGGGCTCACAGATACGCAGTATTTT.

The J gene is TRBJ1-2, the V gene TRBV28; D call uncertain. There are 14 residues in the CDR3. CDR1 is MDHEN, CDR2 SYDVKM, per germline. Deletions cut 2 bases from V and 5 bases from J, with 12 bases between. CDR3 residues: CASSLGHRMYGYTF. In DNA form, the CDR3 reads TGTGCCAGCAGTTTAGGTCACCGAATGTATGGCTACACCTTC.

The DNA of the CDR3 is TGTGCCAGCAGCGTAGAGGAAGGGGACAGATATAATGAAAAACTGTTTTTT. Translating it yields CASSVEEGDRYNEKLFF. V and J are TRBV9 and TRBJ1-4; 7 nucleotides align to TRBD1. With V trimmed by 0 bases and J by 4 bases, 9 bases remained unmatched. The CDR3 spans 17 residues. Looked up from germline, CDR1 is SGDLS and CDR2 is YYNGEE.

The genes are TRBV3-1 (or the pseudogene TRBV3-2) and TRBJ1-2, with D perhaps TRBD1 (5 bases). Germline V gene data show CDR1 as LGHDT and CDR2 as YNNKEL (reference sequence). The CDR3 loop spans 13 amino acids. Trimming took off 1 base at V and 4 bases at J, with 7 bases between the two ends. The CDR3 is CASSQGGGYGYTF. CDR3 bases: TGTGCCAGCAGCCAAGGGGGCGGCTATGGCTACACCTTC.

V and J are TRBV7-2 and TRBJ2-5; D is possibly TRBD2 (6 bases). Trimming shortened V by 5 bases and J by 5 bases, and 12 bases separated the two germline ends. Germline V gives CDR1 SGHTA, CDR2 FQGNSA. The CDR3 sequence is 13 residues long. The CDR3 nucleotides read TGTGCCAGCAGCCAACGGAGGGCGGAGACCCAGTACTTC. It yields the protein CASSQRRAETQYF.

The gene calls are TRBV4-2 and TRBJ1-2, with a tentative D call TRBD1 (5 bases). Trimming cost V 0 bases and J 4 bases, with 15 bases left between them. CDR3 length: 16 residues. CDR1 is LGHNA and CDR2 is YNFKEQ in the germline V gene. CDR3 loop: CASSQDRGSFFYGYTF. CDR3 DNA: TGTGCCAGCAGCCAAGATCGGGGCAGCTTTTTCTATGGCTACACCTTC.

The chain joins TRBV4-1 to TRBJ1-4; no clear D. Deletions cut 0 bases from V and 7 bases from J, with 15 bases between. The CDR3 covers 16 residues. The germline gives CDR1 MGHRA, CDR2 YSYEKL. CDR3 amino acids: CASSQEGRPLGEKLFF. CDR3 sequence (DNA): TGCGCCAGCAGCCAAGAAGGGCGCCCTTTAGGTGAAAAACTGTTTTTT.